The clone carrying this T cell receptor beta chain has more than one count but fewer than ten. This entry comes from a study of T-cell reconstitution after alpha-beta-depleted transplantation in children. Researchers prepared the TCRbeta library using unique molecular identifiers, the study reports. TCRdb re-called the PCR reads with MiXCR, one entry per CDR3 protein. The data contain around 380,000 distinct CDR3 sequences, about 11% of them seen just once; the ten biggest clones take up 5% to 6.5%. V was clipped by 5 bases and J by 3 bases; unmatched bases: 2. The CDR3 runs to 15 residues. Germline lookup yields CDR1 ENHRY and CDR2 SYGVKD.

V and J are TRBV10-3 and TRBJ2-6; TRBD1 aligns across 9 bases. The sequences come from PBMCs from the stem cell graft donor, collected from the stem cell graft. The sequence was collected from a human donor who donated a stem cell graft to a child with acute myeloid leukemia. CDR3 protein: CAISPGQGGANVLTF. CDR3 bases: TGTGCCATCAGTCCGGGACAGGGTGGGGCCAACGTCCTGACTTTC.